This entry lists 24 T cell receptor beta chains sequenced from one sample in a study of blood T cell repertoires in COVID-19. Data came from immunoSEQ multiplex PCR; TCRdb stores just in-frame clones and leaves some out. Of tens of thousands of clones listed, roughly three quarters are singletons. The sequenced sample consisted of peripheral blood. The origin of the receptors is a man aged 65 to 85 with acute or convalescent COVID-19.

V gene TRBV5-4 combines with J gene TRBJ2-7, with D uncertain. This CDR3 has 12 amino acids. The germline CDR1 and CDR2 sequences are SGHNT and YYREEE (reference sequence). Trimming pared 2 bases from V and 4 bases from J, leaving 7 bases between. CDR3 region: CASSFNSYEQYF. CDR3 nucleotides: TGTGCCAGCAGCTTTAATAGTTACGAGCAGTACTTC.

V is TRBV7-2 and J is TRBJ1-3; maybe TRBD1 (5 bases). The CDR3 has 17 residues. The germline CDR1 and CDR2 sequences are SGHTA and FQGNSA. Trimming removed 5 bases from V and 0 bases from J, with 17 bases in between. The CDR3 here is CASSRGGDRNSGNTIYF. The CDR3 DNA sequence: TGTGCCAGCAGCCGGGGAGGGGATCGAAACTCTGGAAACACCATATATTTT.

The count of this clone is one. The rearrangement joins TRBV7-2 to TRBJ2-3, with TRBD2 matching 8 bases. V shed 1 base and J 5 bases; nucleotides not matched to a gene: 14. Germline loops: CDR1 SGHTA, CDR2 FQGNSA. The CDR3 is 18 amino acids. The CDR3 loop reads CASSLGGGRLVLVDTQYF. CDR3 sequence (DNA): TGTGCCAGCAGCTTAGGGGGCGGGAGGTTGGTGTTGGTAGATACGCAGTATTTT.

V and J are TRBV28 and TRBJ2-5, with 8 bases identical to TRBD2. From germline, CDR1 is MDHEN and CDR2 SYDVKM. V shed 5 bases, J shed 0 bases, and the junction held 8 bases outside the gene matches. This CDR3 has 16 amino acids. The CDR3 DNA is TGTGCCAGCAGTCAGTATAGCGGGAAGGACCAAGAGACCCAGTACTTC. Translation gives CASSQYSGKDQETQYF.

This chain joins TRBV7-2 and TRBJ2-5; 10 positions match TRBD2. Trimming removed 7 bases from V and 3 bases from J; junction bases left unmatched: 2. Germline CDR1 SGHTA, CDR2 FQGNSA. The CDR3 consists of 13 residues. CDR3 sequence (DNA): TGTGCCAGCACAGGACTAGCGGAAGAGACCCAGTACTTC. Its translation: CASTGLAEETQYF.

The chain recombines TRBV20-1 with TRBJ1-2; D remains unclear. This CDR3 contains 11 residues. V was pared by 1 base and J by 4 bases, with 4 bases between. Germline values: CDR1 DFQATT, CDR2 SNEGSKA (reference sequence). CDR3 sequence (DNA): TGCAGTGCTAGAGGTATCTATGGCTACACCTTC. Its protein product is CSARGIYGYTF.

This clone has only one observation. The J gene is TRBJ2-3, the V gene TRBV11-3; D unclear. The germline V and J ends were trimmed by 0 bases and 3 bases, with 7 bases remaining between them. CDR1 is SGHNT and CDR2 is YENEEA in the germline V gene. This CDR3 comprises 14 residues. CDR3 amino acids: CASSLDRVTDTQYF. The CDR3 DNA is TGTGCCAGCAGCTTAGATCGGGTTACAGATACGCAGTATTTT.

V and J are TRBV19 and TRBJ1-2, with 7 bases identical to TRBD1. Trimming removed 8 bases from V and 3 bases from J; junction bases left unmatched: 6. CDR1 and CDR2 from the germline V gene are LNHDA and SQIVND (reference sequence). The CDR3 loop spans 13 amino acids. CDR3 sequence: CASLDRDHYGYTF. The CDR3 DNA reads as TGTGCCAGTCTCGACAGGGACCACTATGGCTACACCTTC.

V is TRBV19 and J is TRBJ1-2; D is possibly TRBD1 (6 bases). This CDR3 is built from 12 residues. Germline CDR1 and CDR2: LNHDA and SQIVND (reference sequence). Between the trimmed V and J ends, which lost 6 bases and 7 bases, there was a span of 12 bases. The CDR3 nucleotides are TGTGCCAGTAGCCCCGACAGGACTGGCTACACCTTC. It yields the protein CASSPDRTGYTF. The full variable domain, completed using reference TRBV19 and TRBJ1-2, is DGGITQSPKYLFRKEGQNVTLSCEQNLNHDAMYWYRQDPGQGLRLIYYSQIVNDFQKGDIAEGYSVSREKKESFPLTVTSAQKNPTAFYLCASSPDRTGYTFGSGTRLTVV.

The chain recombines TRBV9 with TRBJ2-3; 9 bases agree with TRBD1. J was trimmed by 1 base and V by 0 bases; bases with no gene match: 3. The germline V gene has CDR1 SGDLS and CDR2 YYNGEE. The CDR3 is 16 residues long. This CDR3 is CASSVADRGRTDTQYF. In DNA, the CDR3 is TGTGCCAGCAGCGTAGCGGACAGGGGTCGCACAGATACGCAGTATTTT.

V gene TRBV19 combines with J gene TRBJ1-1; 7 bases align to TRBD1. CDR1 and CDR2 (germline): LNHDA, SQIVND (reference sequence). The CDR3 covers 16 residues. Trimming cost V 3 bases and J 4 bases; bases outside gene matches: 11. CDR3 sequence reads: CASSIKSTGVSTEAFF. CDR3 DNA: TGTGCCAGTAGTATTAAATCCACAGGGGTCAGCACTGAAGCTTTCTTT.

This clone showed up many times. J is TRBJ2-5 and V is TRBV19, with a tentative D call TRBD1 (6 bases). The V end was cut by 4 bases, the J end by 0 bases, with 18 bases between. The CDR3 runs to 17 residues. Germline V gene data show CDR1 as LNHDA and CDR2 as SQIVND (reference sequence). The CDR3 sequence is CASSTQQIGTYQETQYF. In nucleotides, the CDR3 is TGTGCCAGTAGTACCCAACAAATCGGGACATACCAAGAGACCCAGTACTTC.

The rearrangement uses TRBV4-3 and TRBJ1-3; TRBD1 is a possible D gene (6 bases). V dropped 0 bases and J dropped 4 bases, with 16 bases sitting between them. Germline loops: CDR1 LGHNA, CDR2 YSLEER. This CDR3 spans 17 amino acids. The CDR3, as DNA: TGCGCCAGCAGCCAAGACCCCACGGACAGAGGAGGAAACACCATATATTTT. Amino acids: CASSQDPTDRGGNTIYF.

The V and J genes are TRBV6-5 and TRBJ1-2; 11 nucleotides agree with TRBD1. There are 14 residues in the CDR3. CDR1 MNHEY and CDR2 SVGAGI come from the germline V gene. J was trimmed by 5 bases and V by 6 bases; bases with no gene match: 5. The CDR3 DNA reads TGTGCCAGCAGGCGGACAGGGGGCAAATATGGCTACACCTTC. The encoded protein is CASRRTGGKYGYTF.

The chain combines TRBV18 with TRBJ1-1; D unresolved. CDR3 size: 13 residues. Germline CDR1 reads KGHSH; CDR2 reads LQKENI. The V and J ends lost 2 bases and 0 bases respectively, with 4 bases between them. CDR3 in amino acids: CASSPAVNTEAFF. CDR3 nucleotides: TGTGCCAGCTCACCAGCAGTGAACACTGAAGCTTTCTTT. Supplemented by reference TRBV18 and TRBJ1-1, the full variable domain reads NAGVMQNPRHLVRRRGQEARLRCSPMKGHSHVYWYRQLPEEGLKFMVYLQKENIIDESGMPKERFSAEFPKEGPSILRIQQVVRGDSAAYFCASSPAVNTEAFFGQGTRLTVV.

CDR3 sequence reads: CASSTQTKSSYNEQFF. For the CDR3, the DNA is TGTGCCAGCAGCACCCAAACTAAAAGCTCCTACAATGAGCAGTTCTTC. The gene calls are TRBV21-1 and TRBJ2-1; TRBD2, the table's D call, was not compared with the DNA. TRBV21-1 is tagged as a pseudogene. The CDR3 spans 16 residues.

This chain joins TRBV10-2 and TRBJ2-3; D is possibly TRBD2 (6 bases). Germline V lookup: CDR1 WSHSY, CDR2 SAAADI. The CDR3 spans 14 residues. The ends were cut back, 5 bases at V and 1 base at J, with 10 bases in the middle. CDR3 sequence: CASSTTGGTDTQYF. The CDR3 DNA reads TGCGCCAGCAGTACTACGGGAGGCACAGATACGCAGTATTTT.

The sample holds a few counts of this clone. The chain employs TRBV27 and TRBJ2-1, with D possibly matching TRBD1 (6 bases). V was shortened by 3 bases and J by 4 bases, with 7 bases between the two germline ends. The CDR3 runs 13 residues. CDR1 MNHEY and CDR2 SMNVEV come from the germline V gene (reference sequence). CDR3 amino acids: CASSFDRYNEQFF. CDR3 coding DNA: TGTGCCAGCAGTTTTGACAGGTACAATGAGCAGTTCTTC.

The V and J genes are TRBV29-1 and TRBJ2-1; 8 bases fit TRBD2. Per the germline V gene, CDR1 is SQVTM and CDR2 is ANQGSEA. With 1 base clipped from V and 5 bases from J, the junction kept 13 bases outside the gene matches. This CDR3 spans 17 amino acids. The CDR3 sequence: CSVEAGYVSGGNNEQFF. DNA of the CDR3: TGCAGCGTTGAAGCGGGTTACGTCAGCGGGGGAAACAATGAGCAGTTCTTC.

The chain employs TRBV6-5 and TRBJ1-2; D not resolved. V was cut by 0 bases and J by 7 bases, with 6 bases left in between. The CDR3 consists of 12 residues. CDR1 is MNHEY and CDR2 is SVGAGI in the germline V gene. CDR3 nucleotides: TGTGCCAGCAGTTACTCCGGGGTTGGCTACACCTTC. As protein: CASSYSGVGYTF.

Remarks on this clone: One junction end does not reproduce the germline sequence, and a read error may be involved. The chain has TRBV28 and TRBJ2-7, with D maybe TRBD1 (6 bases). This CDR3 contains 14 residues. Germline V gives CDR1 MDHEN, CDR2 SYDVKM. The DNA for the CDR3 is TGTGCCAGCACCCTATCTACAGGGTCCTACGAGCAGTGCTTC. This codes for CASTLSTGSYEQCF.

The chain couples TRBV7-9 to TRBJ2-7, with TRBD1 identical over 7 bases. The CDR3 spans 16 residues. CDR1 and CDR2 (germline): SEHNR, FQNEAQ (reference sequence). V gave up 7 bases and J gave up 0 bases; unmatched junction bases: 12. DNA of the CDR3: TGTGCCAGCACCCTTTACAGGGGAAGGAGCTCCTACGAGCAGTACTTC. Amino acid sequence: CASTLYRGRSSYEQYF.

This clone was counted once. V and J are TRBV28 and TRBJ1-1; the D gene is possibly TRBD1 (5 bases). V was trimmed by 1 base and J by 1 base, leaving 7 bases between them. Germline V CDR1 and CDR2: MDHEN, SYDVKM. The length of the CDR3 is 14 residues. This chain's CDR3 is CASSLLGGNTEAFF. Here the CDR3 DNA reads TGTGCCAGCAGTTTATTGGGGGGGAACACTGAAGCTTTCTTT.

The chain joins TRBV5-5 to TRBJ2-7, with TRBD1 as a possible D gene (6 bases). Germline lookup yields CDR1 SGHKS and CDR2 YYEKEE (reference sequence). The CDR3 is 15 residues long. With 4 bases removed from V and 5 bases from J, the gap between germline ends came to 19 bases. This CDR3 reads CASSQTSTGFNEQYF. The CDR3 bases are TGTGCCAGCAGCCAAACATCAACAGGGTTCAACGAGCAGTACTTC.